What follows describes a single T cell receptor (beta chain). What it recognizes is unknown. This entry is derived from a study of T cells in Graves' hyperthyroidism and ophthalmopathy. Study-wide findings and caveats: Ophthalmopathy stood apart from stable hyperthyroidism in a 13 V-J model. Model output signaled ophthalmopathy a median roughly 6.5 months ahead of onset.

From RNA transcripts, TCR beta CDR3 regions were amplified. The HTBI primer set drove a first-round RT-PCR of the TCR CDR3. In TCRdb, the multiplex PCR reads were re-called with MiXCR into one record per CDR3 protein. Altogether some 800,000 distinct CDR3 sequences are present, roughly 40% being singletons, with the ten largest covering 8% to 9%. Diagnosis relied on clinical symptoms, serum thyroxine and TRAb, thyroid ultrasound and orbital computed tomography. This CDR3 is built from 13 residues. Looked up from germline, CDR1 is SQVTM and CDR2 is ANQGSEA. Trimming left V 7 bases short and J 0 bases short, with 13 bases between.

This receptor was identified in a young man with Graves' hyperthyroidism. Sample: blood. The chain is built from TRBV29-1 and TRBJ2-7, with D possibly called TRBD1 or TRBD2 (5 bases each). CDR3 bases: TGCAGCGCTATTGGGACGAACTCCTACGAGCAGTACTTC. Residues: CSAIGTNSYEQYF.